This T cell receptor (beta chain) was sequenced for a study of cytomegalovirus exposure and HLA in healthy donors. General observations from the study: Researchers catalogued 160 or so TCR beta chains as cytomegalovirus-associated.

In this sample, this clone turned up once. Its antigen is unknown. Sequenced by immunoSEQ multiplex PCR; TCRdb stores in-frame clones only, minus some. The table shows some 70,000 clones, with around nine tenths occurring only once. Input material: PBMCs. The TCR sequence derives from a woman in her late teens or twenties in good health and CMV-seronegative.

CDR3 in amino acids: CASSSWDRGYEQYF. CDR3 bases: TGTGCCAGCAGTTCTTGGGACAGGGGCTACGAGCAGTACTTC. The V gene is TRBV27, the J gene TRBJ2-7, with TRBD1 matching over 10 bases. The trim removed 4 bases at V and 3 bases at J, leaving 3 bases unmatched. Germline CDR1 MNHEY, CDR2 SMNVEV (reference sequence). CDR3 length equals 14 residues.